The rows below give T cell receptor beta chains drawn from one sample of a study of blood T cell repertoires in COVID-19. TCRdb's copy holds only in-frame clones and misses some; the assay was immunoSEQ multiplex PCR. The table has 280,000 or so clones, roughly 85% seen once. Sequencing was carried out using peripheral blood. These receptors originate from a human donor in a cohort sampled during active COVID-19. The CDR3 runs from the conserved cysteine through the conserved F or W. A D gene is named only where the DNA matches it firmly. A row's size may be missing; if present it is once, few, many or a size class.

abundance	d_gene	j_gene	v_gene	CDR3nt	CDR3aa
NA	TRBD1	TRBJ1-1	TRBV7-9	TGTGCCAGCAGCTACCAGGGACAGTCCCCCTACACTGAAGCTTTCTTT	CASSYQGQSPYTEAFF
once	TRBD2	TRBJ2-1	TRBV24-1	TGTGCCACCAGTGATGTTAGCGGGAAGAATTACAATGAGCAGTTCTTC	CATSDVSGKNYNEQFF
NA	TRBD2	TRBJ2-7	TRBV2	TGTGCCAGCAGTGAAGCGCTTCGGGGGGGCGAGCAGTACTTC	CASSEALRGGEQYF
NA	TRBD2	TRBJ2-7	TRBV6-5	TGTGCCAGCAGGTTAGCGGGAGGGTACGAGCAGTACTTC	CASRLAGGYEQYF
NA	TRBD1	TRBJ2-7	TRBV5-1	TGCGCCAGCAGCGCCGGACAGGGTTCCTACGAGCAGTACTTC	CASSAGQGSYEQYF
NA	TRBD2	TRBJ2-5	TRBV12-5	TGTGCTAGTGGCAAGGGGACTAGCGGGAGAGTCCAGTACTTC	CASGKGTSGRVQYF
NA	NA	TRBJ2-2	TRBV18	TGTGCCAGCTCACCAAATGCAGGTCCCGGGGAGCTGTTTTTT	CASSPNAGPGELFF
NA	TRBD1	TRBJ2-2	TRBV4-3	TGCGCCAGCAGCCAAGTCGGGGACAGAAACACCGGGGAGCTGTTTTTT	CASSQVGDRNTGELFF
few	TRBD2	TRBJ2-1	TRBV30	TGTGCCTGGATGGGACTAGCGAGCCATGAGCAGTTCTTC	CAWMGLASHEQFF
NA	TRBD2	TRBJ2-3	TRBV7-3	TGTGCCAGCAGCTTAGGCTGGCGGGAGGGCCGGGGAGATACGCAGTATTTT	CASSLGWREGRGDTQYF
NA	NA	TRBJ1-1	TRBV6-5	TGTGCCAGCAGTCGGGGACAAATGAACACTGAAGCTTTCTTT	CASSRGQMNTEAFF
NA	TRBD1	TRBJ2-4	TRBV11-2	TGTGCCAGCGGCACAGGGGAAAGGGCCAAAAACATTCAGTACTTC	CASGTGERAKNIQYF
NA	TRBD1	TRBJ2-5	TRBV19	TGTGCCAGTAGTACACCCCGGGGACAGGGGAGAGAGACCCAGTACTTC	CASSTPRGQGRETQYF
NA	NA	TRBJ2-1	TRBV11-2	TGTGCCAGCAGGGTGGGAGCCAATGAGCAGTTCTTC	CASRVGANEQFF
NA	TRBD2	TRBJ2-1	TRBV13	TGTGCCAGCAGTCAGCCTAGCGGGAGCTCCTACAATGAGCAGTTCTTC	CASSQPSGSSYNEQFF
NA	TRBD1	TRBJ2-7	TRBV3-1/TRBV3-2	TGTGCCAGCAGCCCCGGGACAGGGCTTTACGAGCAGTACTTC	CASSPGTGLYEQYF
NA	TRBD2	TRBJ2-3	TRBV10-1	TGCGCCAGCAGTGAGGCTAGCGGGAGGGCTCCCAGTTCGGATACGCAGTATTTT	CASSEASGRAPSSDTQYF
once	NA	TRBJ1-4	TRBV3-1/TRBV3-2	TGTGCCAGCAGCGGCAGGGTGGGGAATGAAAAACTGTTTTTT	CASSGRVGNEKLFF
NA	NA	TRBJ1-3	TRBV6-1	TGTGCCAGCAGTGCTAGGAGTTACCGCTCTGGAAACACCATATATTTT	CASSARSYRSGNTIYF
NA	NA	TRBJ2-1	TRBV24-1	TGTGCCACCAGTGATCTCTATGGGCAGTTCTTC	CATSDLYGQFF
NA	NA	TRBJ1-2	TRBV25-1	TGTGCCAGCAGTGATGTAGGCAGGCGCTATGGCTACACCTTC	CASSDVGRRYGYTF
NA	TRBD1	TRBJ1-2	TRBV5-6	TGTGCCAGCAGTCGAACAGGGGATCTCTATGGCTACACCTTC	CASSRTGDLYGYTF
NA	NA	TRBJ1-2	TRBV6-5	TGTGCCAGCAGTTTTGCAGCTAACTATGGCTACACCTTC	CASSFAANYGYTF
NA	NA	TRBJ1-6	TRBV3-1/TRBV3-2	TGTGCCAGCAGCCAGGTACAGGTTACCGGTTCACCCCTCCACTTT	CASSQVQVTGSPLHF
NA	NA	TRBJ2-2	TRBV7-2	TGTGCCAGCATGGGAGGTCGGAACACCGGGGAGCTGTTTTTT	CASMGGRNTGELFF
NA	NA	TRBJ2-7	TRBV6-5	TGTGCCAGCAGGGCGAGAGGCGAGCAGTACTTC	CASRARGEQYF
NA	TRBD2	TRBJ2-3	TRBV6-6	TGTGCCAGCAGTCGTACGACTCTAGGGGCGCGACTAGCGGGAGCCTCCCCCGTGAATACGCAGTATTTT	CASSRTTLGARLAGASPVNTQYF
NA	NA	TRBJ2-7	TRBV20-1	TGCAGTGCAATACAGGGATTCGAGCAGTACTTC	CSAIQGFEQYF
NA	TRBD1	TRBJ2-2	TRBV7-2	TGTGCCAGCAGCTTAGAGGGGGACAGGGTAGGGGAGCTGTTTTTT	CASSLEGDRVGELFF
NA	TRBD1	TRBJ1-4	TRBV7-9	TGTGCCAGCAGCTCCAACGGACAGGGCCTCAACAATGAAAAACTGTTTTTT	CASSSNGQGLNNEKLFF
NA	NA	TRBJ2-1	TRBV9	TGTGCCAGCAGCGTAGTCGGGGTCGGCGATGAGCAGTTCTTC	CASSVVGVGDEQFF
NA	NA	TRBJ1-2	TRBV18	TGTGCCAGCTCACCACTGACAGAAAACTATGGCTACACCTTC	CASSPLTENYGYTF
NA	TRBD2	TRBJ2-5	TRBV2	TGTGCCAGCAGTCTTGGACTAGCGGGAGGAGGGGAGACCCAGTACTTC	CASSLGLAGGGETQYF
NA	TRBD1	TRBJ1-2	TRBV2	TGTGCCAGCAGTGGGACAGGGGCCCATGGCTACACCTTC	CASSGTGAHGYTF
NA	NA	TRBJ2-2	TRBV6-4	TGTGCCAGCAGATCTTACACCGGGGAGCTGTTTTTT	CASRSYTGELFF
NA	NA	TRBJ2-5	TRBV3-1/TRBV3-2	TGTGCCAGCAGCCAAAATGCGGGAGAGACCCAGTACTTC	CASSQNAGETQYF
NA	NA	TRBJ1-5	TRBV19	TGTGCCAGTAGTATCAGACCAGGGACTCGCAATCAGCCCCAGCATTTT	CASSIRPGTRNQPQHF
NA	NA	TRBJ1-4	TRBV10-3	TGTGCCATCAGTAAGGGGGTCGGTGAAAAACTGTTTTTT	CAISKGVGEKLFF
NA	TRBD2	TRBJ2-1	TRBV28	TGTGCCAGCAGTGGCCTCCTAGCGGGAGCGTACAATGAGCAGTTCTTC	CASSGLLAGAYNEQFF
NA	TRBD1	TRBJ1-1	TRBV7-8	TGTGCCAGCAGCCCGAGGGGGCACAGGAACACTGAAGCTTTCTTT	CASSPRGHRNTEAFF
NA	TRBD2	TRBJ2-1	TRBV4-3	TGCGCCAGCAGCCAAGAAGGGCTAGCGGGGGGTGAGCAGTTCTTC	CASSQEGLAGGEQFF
NA	NA	TRBJ1-2	TRBV24-1	TGTGCCACCAGTGACCCGTTCGGCTACACCTTC	CATSDPFGYTF
NA	TRBD2	TRBJ2-5	TRBV7-2	TGTGCCAGCAGCTTTCCGACTAGCGGCTCTCAAGAGACCCAGTACTTC	CASSFPTSGSQETQYF
NA	TRBD2	TRBJ2-4	TRBV27	TGTGCCAGCAGTTTAATATCTAGCGGGAGCCACATTCAGTACTTC	CASSLISSGSHIQYF
NA	NA	TRBJ1-1	TRBV27	TGTGCCAGCAGTTTAAATACGGGGAACACTGAAGCTTTCTTT	CASSLNTGNTEAFF
few	NA	TRBJ2-2	TRBV20-1	TGCAGTGCTAGGAGCACCGGGGAGCTGTTTTTT	CSARSTGELFF
NA	NA	TRBJ1-1	TRBV2	TGTGCCAGCAGGGGGGGGAGTTCCGAAGCTTTCTTT	CASRGGSSEAFF
NA	NA	TRBJ2-4	TRBV28	TGTGCAACAGGACCCTTGTCCAACATTCAGTACTTC	CATGPLSNIQYF
NA	NA	TRBJ2-5	TRBV3-1/TRBV3-2	TGTGCCAGCAGCCAAGCGGGAGTAGATGAGACCCAGTACTTC	CASSQAGVDETQYF
NA	TRBD2	TRBJ2-7	TRBV6-2/TRBV6-3	TGTGCCAGCCGCCTTAGCGGGAGTAAAGAGCAGTACTTC	CASRLSGSKEQYF
NA	NA	TRBJ2-7	TRBV7-2	TGTGCCAGCAGCTTACGGGAACTAACTTCCTCCTACGAGCAGTACTTC	CASSLRELTSSYEQYF
once	NA	TRBJ1-1	TRBV7-2	TGTGCCAGCAGCGAGATGAGGGCTTCCGAAGCTTTCTTT	CASSEMRASEAFF
NA	TRBD2	TRBJ2-7	TRBV27	TGTGCCAGCAGAACGGGACTAAGATACGAGCAGTACTTC	CASRTGLRYEQYF
NA	NA	TRBJ2-3	TRBV20-1	TGCAGTGCCCTGGTAGTGGATACGCAGTATTTT	CSALVVDTQYF
NA	NA	TRBJ2-1	TRBV6-5	TGTGCCAGCAGTTACGGGCGGGCCTACAATGAGCAGTTCTTC	CASSYGRAYNEQFF